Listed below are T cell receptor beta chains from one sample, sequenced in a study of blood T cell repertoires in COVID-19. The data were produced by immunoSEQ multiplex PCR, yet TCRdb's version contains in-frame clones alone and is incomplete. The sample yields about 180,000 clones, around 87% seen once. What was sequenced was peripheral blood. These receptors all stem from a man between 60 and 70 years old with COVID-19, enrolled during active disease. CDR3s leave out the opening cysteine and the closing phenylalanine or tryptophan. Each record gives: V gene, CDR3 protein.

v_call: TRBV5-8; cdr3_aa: ASSLNWGQTLYEQY
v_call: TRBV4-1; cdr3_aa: ASSQGGRLGPAGANVLT
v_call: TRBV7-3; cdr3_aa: ASSLSTEQETQY
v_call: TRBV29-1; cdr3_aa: SVDRLAGETYEQY
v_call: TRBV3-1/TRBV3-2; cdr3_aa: ASSESGSYEQY
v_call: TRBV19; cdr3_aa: ASSVRGIEAF
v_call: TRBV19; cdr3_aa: ASGKQGFNQPQH
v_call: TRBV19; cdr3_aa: ASSILRGSGELF
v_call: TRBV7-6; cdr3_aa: ASSLVDQGAFYNSPLH
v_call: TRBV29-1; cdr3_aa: SVVWVGRETYEQY
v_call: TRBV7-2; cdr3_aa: ASSLGQGRNNEQF
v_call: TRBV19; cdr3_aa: ASSPRWETNTEAF
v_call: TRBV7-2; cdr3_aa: ASSSPLRETQY
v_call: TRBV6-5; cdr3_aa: ASSQTGRRGGEQY
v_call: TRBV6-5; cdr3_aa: ARGQGLPQH
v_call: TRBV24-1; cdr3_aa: ATQGQGAGETEAF
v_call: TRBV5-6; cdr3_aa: ASSLASGRGYNSPLH
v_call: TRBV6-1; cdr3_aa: ASSEQGVSTDTQY
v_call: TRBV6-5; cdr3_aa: ASSYSSGQGNTIY
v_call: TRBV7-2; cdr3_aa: ASSRGSWVIGIQY
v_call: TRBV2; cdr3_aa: ASIPNGGRDYGYT
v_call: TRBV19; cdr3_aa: ASSPQGFTTNEKLF
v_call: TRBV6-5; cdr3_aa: ASSYSRYGDNYGYT
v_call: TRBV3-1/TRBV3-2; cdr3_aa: ASSLGRTTPYNEQF
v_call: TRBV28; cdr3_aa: ASRRQGQWEQY
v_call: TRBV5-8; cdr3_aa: ASSPGQEIYEQY
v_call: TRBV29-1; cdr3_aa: SAGSLFGGGGVTGELF
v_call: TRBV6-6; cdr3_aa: ASSGQGAGYGYT
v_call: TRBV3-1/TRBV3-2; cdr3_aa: ASSQVNRADGYT
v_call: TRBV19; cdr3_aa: ASSISTVNPGANVLT
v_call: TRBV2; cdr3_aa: ASMDWDFEKLF
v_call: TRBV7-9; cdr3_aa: ASSLGGLAETQY
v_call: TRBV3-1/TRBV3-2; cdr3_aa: ASSQTSGGTDTQY
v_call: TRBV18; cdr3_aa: ASTQDRGVGNQPQH
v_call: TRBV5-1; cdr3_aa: ASSTGQPANEKLF
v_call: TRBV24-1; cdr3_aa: ATKRETRGTVEKLF
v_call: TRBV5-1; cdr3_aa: ASSLGEGLVGETQY
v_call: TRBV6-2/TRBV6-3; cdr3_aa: ASSYGTNGNTIY
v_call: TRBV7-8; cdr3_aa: ASSVDRDRTYEQY
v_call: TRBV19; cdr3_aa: ASSITTGDSNQPQH
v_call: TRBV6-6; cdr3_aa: ASNTGGTSNQPQH
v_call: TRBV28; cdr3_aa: ASRQTIGNTIY
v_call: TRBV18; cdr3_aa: ASSPGATGLGGYT
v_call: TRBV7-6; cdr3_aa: ASSPSIPSGTAGYNEQF
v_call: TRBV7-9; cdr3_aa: ASSLAAGGSYEQY
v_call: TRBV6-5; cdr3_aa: ASGQGAWTEAF